The 8 T cell receptor beta chains presented below share a single source sample, sequenced in a study of CD8 T cells in Susac syndrome. Reverse transcription of roughly 0.45 to 1 ug RNA used random hexamers. Via MiXCR, TCRdb re-called the immunoSEQ multiplex PCR reads, giving one row per CDR3 protein. The sample includes approximately 150,000 distinct CDR3 sequences, roughly 93% seen only once; the top ten take roughly 0.13%. Sequenced sample: CD4+ T cells from PBMCs. Receptor source: a human donor in good health.

This clonotype was observed a handful of times. The V call is TRBV7-9, the J call TRBJ2-6, with D perhaps TRBD2 (6 bases). The CDR3 length is 15 residues. The V gene lost 6 bases and the J gene lost 1 base, with 10 bases spanning the gap. Looked up from germline, CDR1 is SEHNR and CDR2 is FQNEAQ (reference sequence). CDR3: CASSLRGSGANVLTF. The CDR3 DNA is TGTGCCAGCAGTTTGCGGGGATCTGGGGCCAACGTCCTGACTTTC.

V gene TRBV5-1 combines with J gene TRBJ1-2; TRBD1 agrees at 7 bases. V lost 0 bases and J lost 4; bases outside the gene matches: 3. Per germline, CDR1 SGHRS and CDR2 YFSETQ. This CDR3 comprises 14 residues. For the CDR3, the DNA is TGCGCCAGCAGCTTGGACCCAGGGGGCTATGGCTACACCTTC. The encoded protein is CASSLDPGGYGYTF.

The chain links TRBV29-1 to TRBJ2-3; TRBD2 matches at 12 bases. The CDR3 runs to 16 residues. CDR1 and CDR2 from the germline V gene are SQVTM and ANQGSEA. The trim removed 0 bases at V and 5 bases at J, leaving 6 bases unmatched. The CDR3 is CSVEDLAGGRRDTQYF. The CDR3 DNA follows: TGCAGCGTTGAAGATCTAGCGGGGGGGCGGAGAGATACGCAGTATTTT.

The chain employs TRBV5-1 and TRBJ2-5; 12 positions match TRBD2. The length of the CDR3 is 15 residues. J gave up 5 bases and V 4 bases, and 6 bases lay outside the gene matches. Germline values: CDR1 SGHRS, CDR2 YFSETQ. The CDR3 reads CASSTGTSGWETQYF. In nucleotides, the CDR3 is TGCGCCAGCAGCACCGGGACTAGCGGGTGGGAGACCCAGTACTTC.

This sequence joins TRBV6-2 or TRBV6-3 and TRBJ2-1, with no clear D. Trimming cost V 7 bases and J 9 bases, with 10 bases left between them. The CDR3 is made up of 11 amino acids. Germline V gene sequence: CDR1 MNHEY, CDR2 SVGEGT. The CDR3 region is CASTVSSEQFF. Written as DNA, the CDR3 is TGTGCCAGCACCGTGAGTAGTGAGCAGTTCTTC.

The CDR3 sequence is CASSDRGGGAADTQYF. The CDR3 bases are TGTGCCAGCAGTGACAGGGGCGGGGGGGCCGCAGATACGCAGTATTTT. The V gene is TRBV6-4, the J gene TRBJ2-3; TRBD2 agrees at 9 bases. CDR3 length: 16 amino acids. With 2 bases clipped from V and 4 bases from J, the junction kept 7 bases outside the gene matches. The germline gives CDR1 MRHNA, CDR2 SNTAGT.

The V call is TRBV20-1, the J call TRBJ1-1; TRBD1 matches 12 bases. From germline, CDR1 is DFQATT and CDR2 SNEGSKA (reference sequence). CDR3 length equals 16 residues. V lost 2 bases to trimming and J lost 4 bases; unmatched junction nucleotides: 8. This chain's CDR3 is CSARTGTGGLTTEAFF. The CDR3 DNA reads TGCAGTGCTAGAACCGGGACAGGGGGCCTGACCACTGAAGCTTTCTTT.

This clonotype was counted only a few times. This sequence joins TRBV6-1 and TRBJ2-6, with 7 bases matching TRBD1. The CDR3 sequence is 16 residues long. From germline, CDR1 is MNHNS and CDR2 SASEGT. Losses at the gene ends were 5 bases for V and 4 bases for J; bases not matched to a gene: 8. The DNA for the CDR3 is TGTGCCAGCAGTATGAGGGGGCGAACGGGGGCCAACGTCCTGACTTTC. This sequence encodes CASSMRGRTGANVLTF.